Listed here is a single T cell receptor beta chain. What it recognizes is unknown. These data are taken from a study of T cells after yellow fever vaccination. Study-wide results and caveats: Abundant bulk-derived clonotypes could contaminate FACS-sorted repertoires. Once the booster was given, most primary-vaccination clones reappeared, at about 96% for CD4 and over 70% for CD8. Weaker overall was a secondary response that nonetheless peaked faster, on day 5 versus 15.

Researchers made TCR cDNA using 5'RACE template switching, and this step added a universal primer site and UMIs. TCRdb recomputed calls from the 5' RACE reads with MiXCR, one row per CDR3 protein. The repertoire includes 200,000 to 300,000 distinct CDR3 sequences, roughly 13% of them detected once, and 0.45% to 0.65% sits in the top ten. The CDR3 contains 13 residues. CDR1 SGHTA and CDR2 FQGNSA come from the germline V gene. V lost 1 base, J lost 8 bases, and 11 bases lay in between. The source was CD4+ T cells sorted from PBMCs, collected 45 days after the yellow fever booster vaccination. J is TRBJ2-5 and V is TRBV7-2; D uncertain. This TCR was recovered from a young man who received the YFV17D yellow fever vaccine. DNA of the CDR3: TGTGCCAGCAGCTTAGGGCCACAGCAAACCCAGTACTTC. It is translated as CASSLGPQQTQYF.